Given below is one T cell receptor (beta chain) in context. The antigen is unknown. The data were taken from a study of monozygotic twins with inflammatory bowel disease. Notes on the study in general: Repertoire likeness was no different across concordant and discordant twins, perhaps owing to restricted power.

UMIs that included a 6-nucleotide sample barcode were added by template switching, which took place during cDNA synthesis. Both the TCRalpha cDNA and the TCRbeta cDNA were taken through two nested PCRs, lasting approximately 16 and 10 cycles. TCRdb reprocessed the 5' RACE reads and reports one entry per CDR3 protein, with no DNA. In total, the table holds about 210,000 distinct CDR3 sequences. Germline lookup yields CDR1 SGHVS and CDR2 FQNEAQ. The CDR3 has 17 amino acids. The clonotype was recovered from a human donor with ulcerative colitis or Crohn's disease, or a healthy co-twin of an affected twin (not recorded which). The chain recombines TRBV7-8 with TRBJ1-5. The sample taken for sequencing was blood. This CDR3 is CASSSLAGDYSNQPQHF.